This passage covers 25 T cell receptor beta chains from one sample sequenced in a study of monozygotic twins with inflammatory bowel disease. TCRdb reanalyzed the 5' RACE reads, giving one entry per CDR3 protein sequence and no DNA. There are approximately 210,000 distinct CDR3 sequences in the sample, with 7.7% held by the top ten. The specimen sequenced was blood. Receptors were obtained from a human donor with ulcerative colitis or Crohn's disease, or a healthy co-twin of an affected twin (not recorded which).

The V and J genes are TRBV4-1 and TRBJ2-7; with no DNA, the TCRdb D assignment of TRBD1 cannot be verified. Per germline, CDR1 MGHRA and CDR2 YSYEKL. CDR3 size: 15 residues. The CDR3 here is CASSQDRGLTYEQYF.

The rearrangement links TRBV7-8 to TRBJ2-7; absent DNA, TCRdb's TRBD2 call cannot be checked. The length of the CDR3 is 13 residues. CDR1 is SGHVS and CDR2 is FQNEAQ in the germline V gene. The CDR3 protein is CASSLALGLEQYF. The variable domain in full, completed from reference TRBV7-8 and TRBJ2-7, reads GAGVSQSPRYKVAKRGQDVALRCDPISGHVSLFWYQQALGQGPEFLTYFQNEAQLDKSGLPSDRFFAERPEGSVSTLKIQRTQQEDSAVYLCASSLALGLEQYFGPGTRLTVT.

The chain couples TRBV6-1 to TRBJ2-2; TCRdb indicates TRBD1, and absent DNA this call remains unverified. The CDR3 length is 13 residues. The germline V gene has CDR1 MNHNS and CDR2 SASEGT. CDR3 amino acids: CATQGDGTGELFF.

This chain connects TRBV30 to TRBJ2-3; TCRdb names TRBD2, which stays unverified in the absence of DNA. Germline V lookup: CDR1 GTSNPN, CDR2 SVGIG (reference sequence). The CDR3 sequence is 16 residues long. The CDR3 sequence: CAWSFALAGGPDTQYF.

This rearrangement joins TRBV30 to TRBJ2-5. Germline V gives CDR1 GTSNPN, CDR2 SVGIG (reference sequence). The CDR3 is 14 amino acids. CDR3: CAWRLAGSGETQYF.

J is TRBJ1-2 and V is TRBV4-1; TCRdb's D gene call, TRBD1, goes unchecked for lack of DNA. Germline V CDR1 and CDR2: MGHRA, YSYEKL. The CDR3 extends over 16 amino acids. CDR3 protein: CASSQTVLRGAGGYTF.

This chain uses TRBV7-2 with TRBJ1-5; checking the TCRdb D call of TRBD1 is not possible without DNA. The germline V gene has CDR1 SGHTA and CDR2 FQGNSA. This CDR3 contains 15 residues. CDR3: CASSFAGTANQPQHF.

J is TRBJ1-5 and V is TRBV5-6; TCRdb gives TRBD1 as the D gene, but with no DNA this cannot be confirmed. Germline V lookup: CDR1 SGHDT, CDR2 YYEEEE. This CDR3 has 14 amino acids. The CDR3 loop is CASRYDSWDQPQHF.

The rearrangement links TRBV5-1 to TRBJ2-7. From germline, CDR1 is SGHRS and CDR2 YFSETQ. The CDR3 is 15 amino acids. CDR3 protein: CASSLATASSYEQYF.

This sequence joins TRBV5-5 and TRBJ2-2. The germline V gene encodes CDR1 SGHKS and CDR2 YYEKEE (reference sequence). The CDR3 sequence is 13 residues long. The CDR3 spells CASSRRNTGELFF. Filled out from reference TRBV5-5 and TRBJ2-2, the complete variable domain reads DAGVTQSPTHLIKTRGQQVTLRCSPISGHKSVSWYQQVLGQGPQFIFQYYEKEERGRGNFPDRFSARQFPNYSSELNVNALLLGDSALYLCASSRRNTGELFFGEGSRLTVL.

The chain has TRBV5-1 and TRBJ2-1; TCRdb selects TRBD1, and the lack of DNA leaves this call unchecked. The CDR3 is 15 amino acids. Germline CDR1 and CDR2: SGHRS and YFSETQ. This chain's CDR3 is CASSSGTGGSNEQFF. Using reference TRBV5-1 and TRBJ2-1 for the parts outside the CDR3, the full variable domain is KAGVTQTPRYLIKTRGQQVTLSCSPISGHRSVSWYQQTPGQGLQFLFEYFSETQRNKGNFPGRFSGRQFSNSRSEMNVSTLELGDSALYLCASSSGTGGSNEQFFGPGTRLTVL.

V is TRBV12-3 or TRBV12-4 and J is TRBJ1-1. The CDR3 contains 14 residues. Here the CDR3 reads CASSFAEGPTEAFF.

This chain's CDR3 is CASMETGRFYEQYF. V is TRBV19 and J is TRBJ2-7; with no DNA, the TCRdb D assignment of TRBD1 cannot be verified. Germline CDR1 reads LNHDA; CDR2 reads SQIVND (reference sequence). This CDR3 comprises 14 residues.

This sequence joins TRBV4-1 and TRBJ2-3; checking the TCRdb D call of TRBD1 is not possible without DNA. CDR1 is MGHRA and CDR2 is YSYEKL in the germline V gene. CDR3 length: 17 amino acids. This CDR3 reads CASSQPSAGTATDTQYF.

CDR3 region: CASSPLGLEAFF. V usage is TRBV28 and J usage is TRBJ1-1. This CDR3 has 12 amino acids. From germline, CDR1 is MDHEN and CDR2 SYDVKM.

This chain joins TRBV27 and TRBJ1-3; TCRdb names TRBD1, which stays unverified in the absence of DNA. The CDR3 has 15 amino acids. Germline V lookup: CDR1 MNHEY, CDR2 SMNVEV (reference sequence). The CDR3 spells CASSLGGGSGNTIYF.

V usage is TRBV6-1 and J usage is TRBJ1-1; the TCRdb D gene call, TRBD1, has no DNA to confirm it. CDR3 size: 15 residues. Germline loops: CDR1 MNHNS, CDR2 SASEGT. The chain's CDR3 is CASTRGGPGITEAFF.

The CDR3: CASSPNRVSTDTQYF. The chain couples TRBV2 to TRBJ2-3; the D call from TCRdb, TRBD1, cannot be confirmed without DNA. Germline assignment: CDR1 SNHLY and CDR2 FYNNEI. The CDR3 sequence is 15 residues long.

The chain is built from TRBV2 and TRBJ1-3; TCRdb's D call of TRBD1 is untestable without DNA. The CDR3 has 16 residues. Germline CDR1 is SNHLY and CDR2 is FYNNEI. The CDR3 region is CASRSDGGSFGHTIYF.

The chain recombines TRBV19 with TRBJ2-1. CDR3 length: 11 residues. CDR1 and CDR2 (germline): LNHDA, SQIVND (reference sequence). The CDR3 sequence: CASSISTEQFF.

The V call is TRBV18, the J call TRBJ2-3; TCRdb's D gene call, TRBD1, goes unchecked for lack of DNA. This CDR3 has 15 amino acids. Germline CDR1 and CDR2: KGHSH and LQKENI. CDR3 loop: CASSPRQGGSDTQYF.

This CDR3 is CASSSPSTGSYNQPQHF. The rearrangement uses TRBV28 and TRBJ1-5; TCRdb's D call, TRBD1, is unchecked because there is no DNA. CDR1 MDHEN and CDR2 SYDVKM come from the germline V gene. The CDR3 spans 17 residues.

CDR3 amino acids: CASSGHGEKFGTEAFF. The chain couples TRBV5-5 to TRBJ1-1; the D gene TCRdb calls, TRBD1, cannot be checked with no DNA. The germline gives CDR1 SGHKS, CDR2 YYEKEE (reference sequence). This CDR3 is 16 amino acids long.

The rearrangement links TRBV3-1 to TRBJ2-1; TCRdb names TRBD2, which stays unverified in the absence of DNA. This CDR3 is 15 amino acids long. CDR1 is LGHDT and CDR2 is YNNKEL in the germline V gene (reference sequence). The CDR3 sequence is CASSQDVSSGHEQFF.

The chain links TRBV3-1 to TRBJ1-1; without DNA, the TCRdb call of TRBD1 cannot be checked. The germline V gene has CDR1 LGHDT and CDR2 YNNKEL (reference sequence). CDR3 length: 14 amino acids. This CDR3 reads CASSPRQVHTEAFF.